This T cell receptor beta chain was profiled in a study of T-cell memory formation after mild COVID-19. Study-wide background: Largely, the TCR clusters proved donor specific. General study results and limits: Chiefly within CM and EM were the contracting CD4+ clones; CD8+ ones were within EMRA.

With constant-segment primers, 5'RACE yielded cDNA libraries of TCR alpha and TCR beta that carried sample barcodes and UMIs. One entry per CDR3 protein results from TCRdb running MiXCR on the 5' RACE reads. The table lists hundreds of thousands of distinct CDR3 sequences, over 15% of them singletons. This clonotype occurred many times. Its antigen remains unidentified. The CDR3 loop spans 12 amino acids. Trimming shortened V by 2 bases and J by 5 bases, and 6 bases separated the two germline ends. This chain connects TRBV12-3 or TRBV12-4 to TRBJ2-5; no definite D call. This clonotype was obtained from an adult woman who had mild COVID-19 (a few samples of this study predate the infection). Cell type and time point are not known. The material sequenced was PBMCs or a T cell subset sorted from them (not recorded which). CDR3: CASSLRRETQYF. The CDR3 DNA reads TGTGCCAGCAGTTTAAGGCGGGAGACCCAGTACTTC.